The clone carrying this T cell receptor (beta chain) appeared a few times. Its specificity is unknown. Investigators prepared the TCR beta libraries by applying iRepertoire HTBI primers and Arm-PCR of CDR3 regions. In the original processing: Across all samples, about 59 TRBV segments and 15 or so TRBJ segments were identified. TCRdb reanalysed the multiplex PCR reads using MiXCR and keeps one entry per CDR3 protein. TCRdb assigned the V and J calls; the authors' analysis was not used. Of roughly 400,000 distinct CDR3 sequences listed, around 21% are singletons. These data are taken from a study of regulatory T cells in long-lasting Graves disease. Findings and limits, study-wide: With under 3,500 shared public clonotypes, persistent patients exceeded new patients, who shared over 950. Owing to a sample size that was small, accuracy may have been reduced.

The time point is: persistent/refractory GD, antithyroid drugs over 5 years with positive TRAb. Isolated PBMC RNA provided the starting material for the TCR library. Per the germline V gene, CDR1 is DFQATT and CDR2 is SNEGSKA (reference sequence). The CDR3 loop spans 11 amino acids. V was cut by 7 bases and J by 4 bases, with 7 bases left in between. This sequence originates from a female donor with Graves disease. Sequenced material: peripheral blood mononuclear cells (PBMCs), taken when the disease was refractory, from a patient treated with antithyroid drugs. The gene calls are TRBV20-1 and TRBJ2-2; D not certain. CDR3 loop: CSVKRTGELFF. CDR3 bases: TGCAGTGTCAAGCGCACCGGGGAGCTGTTTTTT.